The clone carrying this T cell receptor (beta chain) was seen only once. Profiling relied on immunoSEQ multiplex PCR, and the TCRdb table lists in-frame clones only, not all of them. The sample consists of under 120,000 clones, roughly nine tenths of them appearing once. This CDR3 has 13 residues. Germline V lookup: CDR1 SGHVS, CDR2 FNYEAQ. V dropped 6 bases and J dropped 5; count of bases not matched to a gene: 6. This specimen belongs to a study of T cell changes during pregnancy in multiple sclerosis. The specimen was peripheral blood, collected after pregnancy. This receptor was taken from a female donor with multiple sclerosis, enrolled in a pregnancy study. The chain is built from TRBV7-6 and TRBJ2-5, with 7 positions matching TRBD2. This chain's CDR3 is CASRERGWETQYF. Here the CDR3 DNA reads TGTGCCAGCAGAGAGCGGGGTTGGGAGACCCAGTACTTC.